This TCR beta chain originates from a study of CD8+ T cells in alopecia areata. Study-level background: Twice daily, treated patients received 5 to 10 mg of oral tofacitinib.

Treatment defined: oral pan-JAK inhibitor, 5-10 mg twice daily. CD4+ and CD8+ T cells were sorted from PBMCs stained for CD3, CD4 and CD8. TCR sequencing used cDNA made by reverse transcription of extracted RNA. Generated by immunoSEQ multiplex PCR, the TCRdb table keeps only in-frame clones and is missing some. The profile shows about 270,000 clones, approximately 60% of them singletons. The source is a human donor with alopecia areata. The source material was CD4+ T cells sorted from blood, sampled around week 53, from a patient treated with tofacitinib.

CDR3 bases: TGCGCCAGCAGCTTGACCAGGGGAGATGGTGAGCAGTACTTC. As protein: CASSLTRGDGEQYF. This chain links TRBV5-1 with TRBJ2-7, with D possibly being TRBD1 (6 bases). Germline V gene data show CDR1 as SGHRS and CDR2 as YFSETQ. The CDR3 loop spans 14 amino acids. Deletions cut 1 base from V and 7 bases from J, with 15 bases between.